A selection of T cell receptor beta chains follows, all from one sample in a study of blood T cell repertoires in COVID-19. Libraries were prepared by immunoSEQ multiplex PCR; TCRdb keeps only in-frame clonotypes and omits some of them. The sample has about 200,000 clones; around four fifths are singletons. Sequenced: peripheral blood. The receptor set was obtained from a man aged 55 to 70 with COVID-19, enrolled during active disease. The CDR3 runs from the conserved cysteine through the conserved F or W. The D gene is left open where the match is weak. Rows may omit the clone size; those that give it use once, few, many or a size class.

j_call,v_call,d_call,clone_size,cdr3_nt,cdr3_aa
TRBJ1-1,TRBV24-1,.,.,TGTGCCACTACCTACCAGAACACTGAAGCTTTCTTT,CATTYQNTEAFF
TRBJ1-5,TRBV6-6,.,.,TGTGCCAGCACTCCCAGGGGTAGCAATCAGCCCCAGCATTTT,CASTPRGSNQPQHF
TRBJ1-4,TRBV5-1,TRBD1,.,TGCGCCAGCCAGGGACAGGGTAATGAAAAACTGTTTTTT,CASQGQGNEKLFF
TRBJ2-7,TRBV28,.,.,TGTGCCAGCATCGGGCCTTTGCGGGCGGCCCAGTACGAGCAGTACTTC,CASIGPLRAAQYEQYF
TRBJ1-1,TRBV3-1/TRBV3-2,.,.,TGTGCCAGCAGCCATCTCCAGGTGAACACTGAAGCTTTCTTT,CASSHLQVNTEAFF
TRBJ2-7,TRBV29-1,TRBD2,.,TGCAGCGTTAGGGCTAGCGGGAACTTCTCCCCCGAGCAGTACTTC,CSVRASGNFSPEQYF
TRBJ1-3,TRBV10-2,.,once,TGCGCCAGCAGTGAACCCACACGGACTCCTCTCTCTGGAAACACCATATATTTT,CASSEPTRTPLSGNTIYF
TRBJ1-2,TRBV30,.,.,TGTGCCTGGAGTGAAGTGAGCTATGGCTACACCTTC,CAWSEVSYGYTF
TRBJ2-5,TRBV29-1,.,.,TGCAGCGTTGAATTTAGACAGTCAGAGACCCAGTACTTC,CSVEFRQSETQYF
TRBJ2-2,TRBV30,.,.,TGTGCCTGGAGTGCCCAACAGGGCACCGGGGAGCTGTTTTTT,CAWSAQQGTGELFF
TRBJ2-5,TRBV28,.,.,TGTGCCACCCTAAGAACGGGGGTGGGGACCCAGTACTTC,CATLRTGVGTQYF
TRBJ2-7,TRBV6-4,.,.,TGTGCCAGTTCAGGGCTCGAGCAGTACTTC,CASSGLEQYF
TRBJ2-2,TRBV3-1/TRBV3-2,TRBD2,.,TGTGCCAGCAGCCGTCCACTAGCGTACACCCAACCGGGGGAGCTGTTTTTT,CASSRPLAYTQPGELFF
TRBJ2-7,TRBV7-3,.,.,TGTGCCAGCAGCTTAAGTGTGGCCCTCCAGGGCCCCTACGAGCAGTACTTC,CASSLSVALQGPYEQYF
TRBJ1-5,TRBV10-2,.,once,TGCGCCAGCAGCGCCGCGTTCGGGGGAAACGGAGGTAGCAATCAGCCCCAGCATTTT,CASSAAFGGNGGSNQPQHF
TRBJ1-1,TRBV5-4,.,once,TGTGCCACCTTCGTGGGGGGGCGAGTCGGAAGCACTGAAGCTTTCTTT,CATFVGGRVGSTEAFF
TRBJ2-2,TRBV5-1,.,.,TGCGCCAGCAGGGGGGGGCAGAACACCGGGGAGCTGTTTTTT,CASRGGQNTGELFF
TRBJ1-2,TRBV2,.,.,TGTGCCAGCAGTGCGATAGGGGGTGGCTCCTATGGCTACACCTTC,CASSAIGGGSYGYTF
TRBJ1-1,TRBV27,.,.,TGTGCCAGCAGTTTCTTCGGTTCGACAGGTGAAGCTTTCTTT,CASSFFGSTGEAFF
TRBJ1-5,TRBV27,TRBD1,.,TGTGCCAGCAGTTTTGGGACAGGGGCCAATCAGCCCCAGCATTTT,CASSFGTGANQPQHF
TRBJ1-6,TRBV5-4,.,.,TGTGCCAGCAGCTTACCGGGAAGCGTTAATTCACCCCTCCACTTT,CASSLPGSVNSPLHF
TRBJ1-6,TRBV27,.,.,TGTGCCAGCAGACGGGGGTGGAATTCACCCCTCCACTTT,CASRRGWNSPLHF
TRBJ1-2,TRBV4-3,.,.,TGCGCCAGCAGCCAAGTCGTGACAGCCCACTATGGCTACACCTTC,CASSQVVTAHYGYTF
TRBJ1-2,TRBV3-1/TRBV3-2,.,once,TGTGCCAGCAGCCAATCTCTCAGGGCTTATGGCTACACCTTC,CASSQSLRAYGYTF
TRBJ1-3,TRBV4-3,.,.,TGCGCCAGCAGCCGGGGGGTCCCTAGCTCTGGAAACACCATATATTTT,CASSRGVPSSGNTIYF
TRBJ2-7,TRBV9,TRBD1,.,TGTGCCAGCAGCGTGGGGACAGGGACGATCTACGAGCAGTACTTC,CASSVGTGTIYEQYF
TRBJ2-1,TRBV30,TRBD2,.,TGTGCCTGGGTGGGACTAGCGGGAGTGTGGTTCTTC,CAWVGLAGVWFF
TRBJ1-5,TRBV6-5,.,.,TGTGCCAGCAGCTCCAGGGGAACTCAGCCCCAGCATTTT,CASSSRGTQPQHF
TRBJ2-2,TRBV12-3/TRBV12-4,.,.,TGTGCCAGCAGCTCCTCGAACACCGGGGAGCTGTTTTTT,CASSSSNTGELFF
TRBJ2-1,TRBV11-2,.,.,TGTGCCAGCAGGGAGGTGAGGGAGCAGTTCTTC,CASREVREQFF
TRBJ1-4,TRBV18,TRBD1,.,TGTGCCAGCTCACCACAGATGGTACAGGGGGCTCGAACTAATGAAAAACTGTTTTTT,CASSPQMVQGARTNEKLFF
TRBJ1-6,TRBV4-3,.,.,TGCGCCAGCAGCCAAGTCCAGGGGAATTCACCCCTCCACTTT,CASSQVQGNSPLHF
TRBJ2-3,TRBV20-1,TRBD2,.,TGCAGTGCTAGTCGGGGACTAGCTGGAGATACGCAGTATTTT,CSASRGLAGDTQYF
TRBJ1-2,TRBV4-2,.,once,TGTGCCTCCCGTAGGGCAGGGCCAATCGGCTACACCTTC,CASRRAGPIGYTF
TRBJ2-7,TRBV27,.,.,TGTGCCAGCAGCCCAACACCAGGAACTCAGAAATACGAGCAGTACTTC,CASSPTPGTQKYEQYF
TRBJ1-4,TRBV11-2,TRBD1,.,TGTGCCAGCAGCCGCCGACAGGGGCTGAATGAAAAACTGTTTTTT,CASSRRQGLNEKLFF
TRBJ2-7,TRBV5-5,TRBD1,few,TGTGCCAGCAGCTTAACCGGGACAGAGACCTACGAGCAGTACTTC,CASSLTGTETYEQYF
TRBJ2-1,TRBV5-4,TRBD2,.,TGTGCCAGCAGCTTCGGCGGGAGTATTTACAATGAGCAGTTCTTC,CASSFGGSIYNEQFF
TRBJ2-7,TRBV3-1/TRBV3-2,.,.,TGTGCCAGCAGCCAAGGGTTCGCAGGGAAGGGCTACGAGCAGTACTTC,CASSQGFAGKGYEQYF
TRBJ1-1,TRBV10-3,.,.,TGTGCCATCAGTGGGGAGCCGGGGGTAGCTTTCTTT,CAISGEPGVAFF